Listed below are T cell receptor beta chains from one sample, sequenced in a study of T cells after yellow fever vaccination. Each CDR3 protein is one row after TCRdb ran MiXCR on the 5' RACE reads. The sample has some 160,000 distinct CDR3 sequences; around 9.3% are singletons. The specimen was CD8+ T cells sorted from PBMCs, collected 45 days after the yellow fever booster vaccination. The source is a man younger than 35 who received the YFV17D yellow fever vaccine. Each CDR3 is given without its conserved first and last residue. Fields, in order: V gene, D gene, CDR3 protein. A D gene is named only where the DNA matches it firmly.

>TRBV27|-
ASSFGSGEQY
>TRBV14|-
ASSQGNYGYT
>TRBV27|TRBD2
ASSLGLAENIQY
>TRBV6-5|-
ASSNRGAYNEQF
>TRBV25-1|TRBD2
ASSLTSGGPFTQY
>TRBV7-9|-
ASSGLQGAGNEQFGQF
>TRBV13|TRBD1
ASSTSGTGGSGEQY
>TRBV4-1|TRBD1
ASSQVGQGLDGYT
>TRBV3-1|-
ASSQGTAQETQY
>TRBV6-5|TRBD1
ASRGGTGGTEAF
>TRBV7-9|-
ASSPQTGGGAF
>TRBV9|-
ASSVGLTPRQETQY
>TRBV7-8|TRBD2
ASSPGTSGERGELF
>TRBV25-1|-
ASSDYREYSPLH
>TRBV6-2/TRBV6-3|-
ASSGTRTSVSETQY
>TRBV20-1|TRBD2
SADSSGGETQY
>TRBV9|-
ASSVEGTGELF
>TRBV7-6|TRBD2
ASSLAGGGGDTQY
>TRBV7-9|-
ASSLAIPEAF
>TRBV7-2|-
ASSLLAVSYNEQF
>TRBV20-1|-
TASLNSQY
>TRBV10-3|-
AISGSVAVPDYMDGYT
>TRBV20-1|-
SARGGAGGTEQY
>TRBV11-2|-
ASSNREVYNEQF
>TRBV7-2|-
ASSPERQETQY
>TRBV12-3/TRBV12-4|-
ASSFRPQETQY
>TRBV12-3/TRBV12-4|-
ASSFQGIIGNTEAF
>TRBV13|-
ASSSDWGETQY
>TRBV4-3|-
ASSQDTEKETQY
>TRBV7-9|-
ASSSDYSNQPQH
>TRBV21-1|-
ASSRTRRTGLEETQY